This is a list of T cell receptor beta chains from one sample in a study of blood T cells in healthy people across ages. TCRdb analysed the 5' RACE reads with MiXCR anew, one entry per CDR3 protein. The sample shows about 1,500,000 distinct CDR3 sequences, approximately 28% of them seen only once. Sequenced material: blood. The receptors stem from a woman aged 25 to 39 in good health. The CDR3 runs from the conserved cysteine through the conserved F or W. The order of the fields is clone size, V gene, D gene, J gene, CDR3 DNA, CDR3 protein. D genes are given only for firm matches. Size tells how often a clone was seen (once, few, many) or the class of an expanded clone, and some rows leave it out.

size: many
V: TRBV20-1
D: -
J: TRBJ2-5
DNA: TGCAGTGCTAGAGTGGGACCTCAAGAGACCCAGTACTTC
CDR3: CSARVGPQETQYF

size: few
V: TRBV27
D: -
J: TRBJ1-2
DNA: TGTGCCAGCAGTCCTCAGTGGTCCCTAGAGGGCTACACCTTC
CDR3: CASSPQWSLEGYTF

size: -
V: TRBV12-3/TRBV12-4
D: TRBD1
J: TRBJ1-2
DNA: TGTGCCAGCAGTTTTGGATCCCAGGGGGCAGGGGATGGCTACACCTTC
CDR3: CASSFGSQGAGDGYTF

size: few
V: TRBV4-3
D: -
J: TRBJ1-1
DNA: TGCGCCAGCAGCCAAGATGTATGGGGGGGGACGAACACTGAAGCTTTCTTT
CDR3: CASSQDVWGGTNTEAFF

size: few
V: TRBV28
D: TRBD2
J: TRBJ2-7
DNA: TGTGCCAGCAGTTTATTTGGGACTAGCGGGGGCTACGAGCAGTACTTC
CDR3: CASSLFGTSGGYEQYF

size: few
V: TRBV4-3
D: TRBD1
J: TRBJ2-2
DNA: TGCGCCAGCAGCCACTCCCAGGGGGCCGGGGAGCTGTTTTTT
CDR3: CASSHSQGAGELFF

size: -
V: TRBV2
D: TRBD1
J: TRBJ2-1
DNA: TGTGCCAGCAGCCGGGACAGGTTGAGCTCCTACAATGAGCAGTTCTTC
CDR3: CASSRDRLSSYNEQFF

size: many
V: TRBV5-1
D: -
J: TRBJ2-1
DNA: TGCGCCAGCAGCGCGGGACAGCACGGCGGAAATGAGCAGTTCTTC
CDR3: CASSAGQHGGNEQFF

size: few
V: TRBV6-2/TRBV6-3
D: TRBD2
J: TRBJ2-4
DNA: TGTGCCAGCACTCTAGCGGTGAGCGGGGCCAAAAACATTCAGTACTTC
CDR3: CASTLAVSGAKNIQYF

size: -
V: TRBV12-3/TRBV12-4
D: -
J: TRBJ2-1
DNA: TGTGCCAGCAGTTTATCTAGAATTAAAAATGAGCAGTTCTTC
CDR3: CASSLSRIKNEQFF

size: -
V: TRBV15
D: -
J: TRBJ1-3
DNA: TGTGCCACCAGCAAATTCGGGGATTCTGGAAACATCATATATTTT
CDR3: CATSKFGDSGNIIYF

size: -
V: TRBV15
D: -
J: TRBJ1-2
DNA: TGTGCCACCAGCAGAGCTCCGGACACTTGGGGCTACACCTTC
CDR3: CATSRAPDTWGYTF

size: many
V: TRBV20-1
D: TRBD1
J: TRBJ2-7
DNA: TGCAGTGCTAGAGATCCCCGGACAGGGGGAGAGGGGGGGCAGTACTTC
CDR3: CSARDPRTGGEGGQYF

size: few
V: TRBV20-1
D: -
J: TRBJ2-7
DNA: TGCAGTGCTAGAGTCCCCGGGACCGATACCTACGAGCAGTACTTC
CDR3: CSARVPGTDTYEQYF

size: many
V: TRBV7-2
D: -
J: TRBJ2-7
DNA: TGTGCCAGCAGCTCCCCGTTAACCCGGGACAACTCCTACGAGCAGTACTTC
CDR3: CASSSPLTRDNSYEQYF

size: many
V: TRBV12-3/TRBV12-4
D: TRBD2
J: TRBJ2-1
DNA: TGTGCCAGCAGTACTAGCGGGGTCAATGAGCAGTTCTTC
CDR3: CASSTSGVNEQFF

size: -
V: TRBV28
D: -
J: TRBJ1-1
DNA: TGTGCCAGCAGTTTTGGGCTGGAGGGAGGTGGGACTGAAGCTTTCTTT
CDR3: CASSFGLEGGGTEAFF

size: -
V: TRBV5-6
D: -
J: TRBJ1-5
DNA: TGTGCCAGCAGCTTCGGTCGGGCAGGGGATCAGCCCCAGCATTTT
CDR3: CASSFGRAGDQPQHF

size: few
V: TRBV10-2
D: -
J: TRBJ1-4
DNA: TGCGCCAGCAGTGAGAACTTTCGAACTTATAATGAAAAACTGTTTTTT
CDR3: CASSENFRTYNEKLFF

size: -
V: TRBV7-9
D: -
J: TRBJ2-7
DNA: TGTGCCAGCAGCTTAGTACGGGGGGCCCTCTACGAGCAGTACTTC
CDR3: CASSLVRGALYEQYF